This entry is about one T cell receptor (beta chain). Measured with immunoSEQ multiplex PCR; TCRdb has only the in-frame clones, and not every one. The table lists roughly 120,000 clones, roughly 88% of them singletons. The sample originates from a study of T cell responses to AZD1222 COVID-19 vaccine. V shed 1 base, J shed 2 bases, and the junction held 8 bases outside the gene matches. CDR1 LGHNA and CDR2 YNFKEQ come from the germline V gene. The CDR3 is 16 residues long. Sequenced here: peripheral blood, sampled on day 0 of AZD1222 vaccination. The source of this sequence is an adult in good health. The rearrangement links TRBV4-2 to TRBJ2-7, with 7 bases aligning to TRBD1. This CDR3 reads CASSQGQQGIPYEQYF. CDR3 nucleotide sequence: TGTGCCAGCAGCCAAGGCCAACAGGGGATCCCCTACGAGCAGTACTTC.